The 31 T cell receptor beta chains below come from one sample, sequenced in a study of control samples from healthy donors and cancer patients (TCRdb year 2020). Library preparation was by the immunoSEQ multiplex PCR assay. Held by TCRdb, this immuneACCESS table contains in-frame sequences only and omits some clones. Under half of the omission traces to an unresolved V gene where checked; the cause of the rest is unknown. The sample table holds about 190,000 clones. 2% to 2.5% of the sample is in the top ten clones. Input material: blood. The receptors were sampled from a woman in her twenties or thirties in good health.

The chain couples TRBV3-1 (or the pseudogene TRBV3-2) to TRBJ1-2; possible D gene TRBD1, 6 bases. There are 13 residues in the CDR3. Germline V lookup: CDR1 LGHDT, CDR2 YNNKEL (reference sequence). Trimming cost V 5 bases and J 7 bases, with 14 bases left between them. The CDR3 nucleotides are TGTGCCAGCAGCGGCGGCGGGGGCTCTGGCTACACCTTC. Translation: CASSGGGGSGYTF.

The chain carries TRBV5-6 and TRBJ1-3, with unresolved D. V dropped 0 bases and J dropped 0 bases, with 10 bases sitting between them. Germline assignment: CDR1 SGHDT and CDR2 YYEEEE. There are 16 residues in the CDR3. The CDR3 sequence is CASSLVGFYSGNTIYF. DNA of the CDR3: TGTGCCAGCAGCTTGGTGGGCTTTTACTCTGGAAACACCATATATTTT.

This chain joins TRBV2 and TRBJ1-5, with D unclear. V lost 6 bases and J lost 4, with 10 bases in between. The CDR3 is 13 amino acids. CDR1 SNHLY and CDR2 FYNNEI come from the germline V gene. CDR3 protein: CASRGRQNQPQHF. The CDR3 nucleotides are TGTGCCAGCAGGGGAAGGCAAAATCAGCCCCAGCATTTT. Supplemented by reference TRBV2 and TRBJ1-5, the full variable domain reads EPEVTQTPSHQVTQMGQEVILRCVPISNHLYFYWYRQILGQKVEFLVSFYNNEISEKSEIFDDQFSVERPDGSNFTLKIRSTKLEDSAMYFCASRGRQNQPQHFGDGTRLSIL.

This chain joins TRBV14 and TRBJ1-1; D perhaps matches TRBD1 (5 bases). Germline V lookup: CDR1 SGHDN, CDR2 FVKESK. The CDR3 length is 14 residues. Trimming stripped 4 bases from V and 1 base from J, with 10 bases between. The DNA for the CDR3 is TGTGCCAGCAGCCTTCCCGGGGCGAACACTGAAGCTTTCTTT. Residues: CASSLPGANTEAFF.

The chain carries TRBV12-3 or TRBV12-4 and TRBJ1-1, with D unclear. The CDR3 has 13 amino acids. The V gene lost 3 bases and the J gene lost 2 bases, with 7 bases spanning the gap. As DNA, the CDR3 is TGTGCCAGCAGTTTGGAACGCAACACTGAAGCTTTCTTT. The encoded protein is CASSLERNTEAFF.

This chain connects TRBV10-3 to TRBJ1-2; D gene uncertain. The V gene's germline CDR1 is ENHRY and CDR2 SYGVKD. The CDR3 covers 12 residues. V was trimmed by 2 bases and J by 8 bases, leaving 9 bases between them. The CDR3 loop is CAISEREEGYTF. CDR3 sequence (DNA): TGTGCCATCAGTGAGAGGGAAGAGGGCTACACCTTC.

The rearrangement uses TRBV2 and TRBJ2-2; no definite D call. This CDR3 is 12 amino acids long. V lost 6 bases and J 5 bases, leaving 7 bases between the germline ends. Germline CDR1 and CDR2: SNHLY and FYNNEI. The CDR3 here is CASRRGTGELFF. CDR3 nucleotide sequence: TGTGCCAGCAGAAGAGGAACCGGGGAGCTGTTTTTT.

The chain uses TRBV6-5 and TRBJ2-7, with 7 bases aligning to TRBD2. After removal of 5 bases from V and 0 bases from J, the junction contained 4 bases not matched to a gene. This CDR3 has 14 residues. Looked up from germline, CDR1 is MNHEY and CDR2 is SVGAGI. CDR3 in amino acids: CASSRAGTSYEQYF. CDR3 DNA: TGTGCCAGCAGTCGAGCGGGGACCTCCTACGAGCAGTACTTC.

The chain links TRBV18 to TRBJ1-2; 9 nucleotides line up with TRBD1. The CDR3 sequence is 14 residues long. CDR1 is KGHSH, CDR2 LQKENI, per germline. The V and J ends lost 4 bases and 4 bases, in that order; junction bases with no gene match: 4. CDR3 sequence reads: CASSLLDRGYGYTF. DNA of the CDR3: TGTGCCAGCTCACTACTGGACAGGGGCTATGGCTACACCTTC.

J is TRBJ2-5 and V is TRBV2, with D possibly matching TRBD2 (6 bases). CDR3 length equals 13 residues. V lost 7 bases and J 2 bases, leaving 11 bases between the germline ends. CDR1 SNHLY and CDR2 FYNNEI come from the germline V gene. This chain's CDR3 is CASIMGGQETQYF. The CDR3 nucleotides read TGTGCCAGCATAATGGGGGGACAAGAGACCCAGTACTTC.

The chain recombines TRBV28 with TRBJ1-5, with no clear D. The CDR3 has 15 amino acids. Trimming left V 8 bases short and J 0 bases short, with 14 bases between. CDR1 and CDR2 (germline): MDHEN, SYDVKM. CDR3 DNA: TGTGCCAGCGGACCTGCCAGCGTTAGCAATCAGCCCCAGCATTTT. Residues: CASGPASVSNQPQHF.

The chain joins TRBV7-9 to TRBJ1-2; D is ambiguous. Germline V gives CDR1 SEHNR, CDR2 FQNEAQ (reference sequence). Trimming removed 5 bases from V and 0 bases from J, with 13 bases in between. The CDR3 is 15 residues long. The CDR3 sequence is CASSGLEGTNYGYTF. The CDR3 DNA follows: TGTGCCAGCAGCGGCCTAGAAGGGACTAACTATGGCTACACCTTC.

The rearrangement links TRBV10-2 to TRBJ2-7, with D perhaps being TRBD1 or TRBD2 (6 bases each). The CDR3 has 13 residues. Germline V CDR1 and CDR2: WSHSY, SAAADI. V gave up 1 base and J gave up 4 bases, with 8 bases separating them. The CDR3 DNA is TGCGCCAGCAGTGAGTGGGGGGCTTACGAGCAGTACTTC. Translating gives CASSEWGAYEQYF.

The rearrangement joins TRBV12-3 or TRBV12-4 to TRBJ1-1; D uncertain. V was pared by 4 bases and J by 4 bases, with 7 bases between. The length of the CDR3 is 12 residues. CDR3: CASSYSSTEAFF. CDR3 in DNA: TGTGCCAGCAGTTACTCCTCCACTGAAGCTTTCTTT.

The V gene is TRBV7-8, the J gene TRBJ2-3; 7 bases agree with TRBD1. This CDR3 comprises 16 residues. The ends lost 2 bases at V and 4 bases at J; junction bases unmatched: 9. Per germline, CDR1 SGHVS and CDR2 FQNEAQ. The chain's CDR3 is CASSLRAGGRADTQYF. In DNA, the CDR3 is TGTGCCAGCAGCTTACGGGCAGGGGGTAGGGCAGATACGCAGTATTTT.

V usage is TRBV28 and J usage is TRBJ2-3, with 7 bases fitting TRBD2. J was trimmed by 1 base and V by 4 bases; bases with no gene match: 5. Per the germline V gene, CDR1 is MDHEN and CDR2 is SYDVKM. The CDR3 is 15 residues long. CDR3 sequence reads: CASSWGGGRTDTQYF. For the CDR3, the DNA is TGTGCCAGCAGTTGGGGCGGGGGACGCACAGATACGCAGTATTTT. Using reference TRBV28 and TRBJ2-3 for the parts outside the CDR3, the full variable domain is DVKVTQSSRYLVKRTGEKVFLECVQDMDHENMFWYRQDPGLGLRLIYFSYDVKMKEKGDIPEGYSVSREKKERFSLILESASTNQTSMYLCASSWGGGRTDTQYFGPGTRLTVL.

The chain couples TRBV4-2 to TRBJ2-3, with unresolved D. Trimming removed 1 base from V and 2 bases from J, with 10 bases in between. The germline gives CDR1 LGHNA, CDR2 YNFKEQ. The CDR3 spans 15 residues. DNA of the CDR3: TGTGCCAGCAGCCAAGGTAGTATTACCACAGATACGCAGTATTTT. Translated: CASSQGSITTDTQYF.

The chain carries TRBV9 and TRBJ2-3; D is ambiguous. In germline, CDR1 is SGDLS, CDR2 YYNGEE. CDR3 length: 12 amino acids. Between the trimmed V and J ends, which lost 0 bases and 6 bases, there was a span of 5 bases. CDR3 in amino acids: CASSVEVDTQYF. The CDR3, as DNA: TGTGCCAGCAGCGTAGAGGTCGATACGCAGTATTTT.

The chain has TRBV3-1 (or the pseudogene TRBV3-2) and TRBJ1-1; D call uncertain. Germline loops: CDR1 LGHDT, CDR2 YNNKEL (reference sequence). CDR3 size: 14 residues. The V gene lost 4 bases and the J gene lost 2 bases, with 11 bases spanning the gap. As DNA, the CDR3 is TGTGCCAGCAGCCGAGTGGCAGCTAACACTGAAGCTTTCTTT. This codes for CASSRVAANTEAFF.

V is TRBV9 and J is TRBJ1-5; tentative D call: TRBD1 (6 bases). The CDR3 contains 16 residues. The germline CDR1 and CDR2 sequences are SGDLS and YYNGEE. Trimming removed 4 bases at V and 4 bases at J, with 18 bases between. CDR3 amino acids: CASSRPSGTKNQPQHF. The DNA for the CDR3 is TGTGCCAGCAGCCGACCCTCCGGGACAAAGAATCAGCCCCAGCATTTT.

The gene calls are TRBV7-6 and TRBJ2-7, with a tentative D call TRBD1 (5 bases). This CDR3 has 14 residues. Germline CDR1 reads SGHVS; CDR2 reads FNYEAQ. Trimming took off 5 bases at V and 6 bases at J, with 17 bases between the two ends. CDR3 residues: CASSLNQGWREQYF. The DNA of the CDR3 is TGTGCCAGCAGCCTCAACCAGGGATGGCGCGAGCAGTACTTC.

The J gene is TRBJ2-3, the V gene TRBV24-1, with a possible D match to TRBD1 (5 bases). The V gene's germline CDR1 is KGHDR and CDR2 SFDVKD. Trimming cost V 5 bases and J 6 bases, with 11 bases left between them. CDR3 length equals 13 residues. This CDR3 reads CATSGGRADTQYF. The DNA of the CDR3 is TGTGCCACCAGTGGAGGCAGGGCGGATACGCAGTATTTT.

V usage is TRBV2 and J usage is TRBJ2-2; D remains unclear. The CDR3 loop spans 14 amino acids. Deletions cut 5 bases from V and 4 bases from J, with 11 bases between. Per germline, CDR1 SNHLY and CDR2 FYNNEI. The DNA for the CDR3 is TGTGCCAGCAGTACGACCTTGAGCACCGGGGAGCTGTTTTTT. This codes for CASSTTLSTGELFF.

The rearrangement links TRBV28 to TRBJ2-7, with D perhaps TRBD1 (5 bases). This CDR3 region has 14 residues. V gave up 4 bases and J gave up 2 bases, with 12 bases separating them. CDR1 and CDR2 (germline): MDHEN, SYDVKM. The CDR3 reads CASSSGADPYEQYF. CDR3 in DNA: TGTGCCAGCAGTTCTGGGGCCGACCCCTACGAGCAGTACTTC.

The rearrangement joins TRBV28 to TRBJ2-7, with 11 bases matching TRBD2. V gave up 6 bases and J gave up 0 bases; unmatched junction bases: 13. The V gene's germline CDR1 is MDHEN and CDR2 SYDVKM. The CDR3 is made up of 18 amino acids. Here the CDR3 DNA reads TGTGCCAGCAGCTTTCGCAAATGGGGACTAGCGGACTCCTACGAGCAGTACTTC. Translation: CASSFRKWGLADSYEQYF.

The chain carries TRBV4-1 and TRBJ1-2; D not certain. The ends were cut back, 0 bases at V and 1 base at J, with 9 bases in the middle. Germline V gene sequence: CDR1 MGHRA, CDR2 YSYEKL. The CDR3 sequence is 15 residues long. CDR3 sequence reads: CASSQDRRVNYGYTF. CDR3 in DNA: TGCGCCAGCAGCCAAGATAGGAGAGTTAACTATGGCTACACCTTC.

The chain employs TRBV18 and TRBJ1-2, with TRBD1 matching 7 bases. J gave up 4 bases and V 2 bases, and 10 bases lay outside the gene matches. The germline gives CDR1 KGHSH, CDR2 LQKENI. The CDR3 loop spans 16 amino acids. CDR3 DNA: TGTGCCAGCTCACCAGACAGGGACCCTTCGGTCTATGGCTACACCTTC. Translating it yields CASSPDRDPSVYGYTF.

The chain recombines TRBV7-2 with TRBJ2-7; D remains ambiguous. The V end lost 0 bases, the J end lost 3 bases, and 9 bases lay between the germline ends. The V gene's germline CDR1 is SGHTA and CDR2 FQGNSA. The CDR3 totals 14 residues. CDR3 coding DNA: TGTGCCAGCAGCTTAGCGAGAACTGTCTACGAGCAGTACTTC. It is translated as CASSLARTVYEQYF.

The V and J genes are TRBV5-6 and TRBJ1-1; D is undetermined. The germline V gene encodes CDR1 SGHDT and CDR2 YYEEEE. CDR3 length: 12 residues. V lost 2 bases and J lost 8, with 10 bases in between. The CDR3 coding sequence is TGTGCCAGCAGCTTCGGGTGGCAGGAAGCTTTCTTT. Its protein product is CASSFGWQEAFF.

The rearrangement links TRBV7-9 to TRBJ1-3; 7 bases are shared with TRBD1. V lost 1 base and J lost 3; bases outside the gene matches: 9. The CDR3 totals 17 residues. The V gene's germline CDR1 is SEHNR and CDR2 FQNEAQ (reference sequence). CDR3 protein: CASSLDRTGEDGNTIYF. The CDR3 nucleotides read TGTGCCAGCAGCTTAGACCGCACAGGGGAGGATGGAAACACCATATATTTT.

This chain joins TRBV9 and TRBJ2-1; D might be TRBD1 or TRBD2, each matching 5 bases. Germline V gene lookup returns CDR1 SGDLS and CDR2 YYNGEE. V was clipped by 0 bases and J by 0 bases, with 10 bases between them. This CDR3 has 16 amino acids. The CDR3 DNA follows: TGTGCCAGCAGCGTAGACGGGGCTGACTCCTACAATGAGCAGTTCTTC. The encoded protein is CASSVDGADSYNEQFF.